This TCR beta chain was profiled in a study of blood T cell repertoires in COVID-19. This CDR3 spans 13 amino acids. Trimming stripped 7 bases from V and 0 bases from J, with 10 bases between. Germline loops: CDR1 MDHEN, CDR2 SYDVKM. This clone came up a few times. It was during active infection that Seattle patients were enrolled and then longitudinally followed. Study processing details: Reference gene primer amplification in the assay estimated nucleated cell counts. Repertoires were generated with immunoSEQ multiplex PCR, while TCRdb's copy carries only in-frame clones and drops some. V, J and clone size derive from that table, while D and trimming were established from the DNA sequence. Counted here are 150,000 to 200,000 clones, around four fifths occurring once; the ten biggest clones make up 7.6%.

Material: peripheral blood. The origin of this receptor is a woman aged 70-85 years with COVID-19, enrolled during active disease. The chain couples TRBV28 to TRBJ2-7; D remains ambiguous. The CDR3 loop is CASTLGNSYEQYF. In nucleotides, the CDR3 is TGTGCCAGCACCCTAGGAAACTCCTACGAGCAGTACTTC. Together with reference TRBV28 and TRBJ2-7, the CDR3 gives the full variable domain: DVKVTQSSRYLVKRTGEKVFLECVQDMDHENMFWYRQDPGLGLRLIYFSYDVKMKEKGDIPEGYSVSREKKERFSLILESASTNQTSMYLCASTLGNSYEQYFGPGTRLTVT.